These 14 T cell receptor beta chains came from one sample sequenced in a study of blood T cell repertoires in COVID-19. The assay was immunoSEQ multiplex PCR, and TCRdb's table has in-frame clones only and misses some. The table has around 280,000 clones, more than 75% seen once; the top ten hold roughly 1.3%. Sequenced sample: peripheral blood. Receptor source: a man between 65 and 79 years old with acute or convalescent COVID-19.

There are many counts of this clone. The chain joins TRBV16 to TRBJ1-5, with 7 bases that match TRBD1. The length of the CDR3 is 18 residues. Germline loops: CDR1 KGHSY, CDR2 FQNENV. The ends lost 2 bases at V and 3 bases at J; junction bases unmatched: 13. The CDR3 protein is CASSQGLLRDRANQPQHF. CDR3 nucleotide sequence: TGTGCCAGCAGCCAAGGTTTGTTGAGAGACAGGGCCAATCAGCCCCAGCATTTT.

This rearrangement joins TRBV7-9 to TRBJ2-1; 8 bases are a match to TRBD2. CDR3 length: 18 residues. Germline V gene sequence: CDR1 SEHNR, CDR2 FQNEAQ (reference sequence). Trimming at V came to 5 bases and at J to 1 base, leaving 13 bases not matched to a gene. The CDR3 spells CASSPLGLAGRSYNEQFF. The CDR3 nucleotides read TGTGCCAGCAGCCCCCTAGGGTTAGCGGGACGGTCCTACAATGAGCAGTTCTTC. The entire variable domain, with the rest obtained from reference TRBV7-9 and TRBJ2-1, is as follows: DTGVSQNPRHKITKRGQNVTFRCDPISEHNRLYWYRQTLGQGPEFLTYFQNEAQLEKSRLLSDRFSAERPKGSFSTLEIQRTEQGDSAMYLCASSPLGLAGRSYNEQFFGPGTRLTVL.

The J gene is TRBJ2-2, the V gene TRBV4-3; perhaps TRBD1 as D (6 bases). Trimming pared 2 bases from V and 6 bases from J, leaving 13 bases between. CDR1 and CDR2 (germline): LGHNA, YSLEER. The CDR3 runs 15 residues. Here the CDR3 DNA reads TGCGCCAGCAGCCAAATAACAGGGTCGTCCGGGGAGCTGTTTTTT. This translates into CASSQITGSSGELFF.

The chain is built from TRBV7-2 and TRBJ2-5; 10 nucleotides align to TRBD1. The CDR3 spans 15 residues. With V trimmed by 4 bases and J by 0 bases, 2 bases remained unmatched. CDR1 and CDR2 from the germline V gene are SGHTA and FQGNSA. The CDR3 DNA is TGTGCCAGCAGCTCGGGACAGGGGAACCAAGAGACCCAGTACTTC. It codes for CASSSGQGNQETQYF.

The chain has TRBV2 and TRBJ2-4; the match to TRBD2 covers 8 bases. Germline V gene lookup returns CDR1 SNHLY and CDR2 FYNNEI. V lost 6 bases, J lost 5 bases, and 9 bases stayed unmatched. The CDR3 loop spans 15 amino acids. The CDR3 bases are TGTGCCAGCAGCGGCCAGGGACTAGTCCAAAACATTCAGTACTTC. Amino acids: CASSGQGLVQNIQYF.

This clone has a handful of counts. The chain's CDR3 is CASSSVTVTQPQHF. CDR3 coding DNA: TGTGCCAGCAGTTCCGTTACAGTGACTCAGCCCCAGCATTTT. The rearrangement links TRBV28 to TRBJ1-5; D gene ambiguous. Trimming left V 4 bases short and J 6 bases short, with 13 bases between. The CDR3 loop spans 14 amino acids. Germline-derived CDR1 and CDR2 are MDHEN and SYDVKM. Full variable domain (remainder filled in from reference TRBV28 and TRBJ1-5): DVKVTQSSRYLVKRTGEKVFLECVQDMDHENMFWYRQDPGLGLRLIYFSYDVKMKEKGDIPEGYSVSREKKERFSLILESASTNQTSMYLCASSSVTVTQPQHFGDGTRLSIL.

The rearrangement joins TRBV7-2 to TRBJ1-2, with 8 bases matching TRBD1. With V trimmed by 0 bases and J by 6 bases, 3 bases remained unmatched. The V gene's germline CDR1 is SGHTA and CDR2 FQGNSA. The CDR3 loop spans 14 amino acids. This CDR3 is CASSLAGTGHGYTF. CDR3 in DNA: TGTGCCAGCAGCTTAGCCGGGACAGGACATGGCTACACCTTC.

The J gene is TRBJ2-3, the V gene TRBV18, with D possibly matching TRBD1 (6 bases). Germline values: CDR1 KGHSH, CDR2 LQKENI. Deletions cut 0 bases from V and 1 base from J, with 11 bases between. The CDR3 loop spans 16 amino acids. The DNA of the CDR3 is TGTGCCAGCTCACCACCAGGGAAGGGGGGCACAGATACGCAGTATTTT. Amino acid sequence: CASSPPGKGGTDTQYF.

This sequence joins TRBV29-1 and TRBJ1-6; no definite D call. This CDR3 has 14 residues. Germline CDR1 is SQVTM and CDR2 is ANQGSEA. The V gene lost 6 bases and the J gene lost 7 bases, with 16 bases spanning the gap. CDR3 DNA sequence: TGCAGCGTCCGGGGAGGAGATTCAAATTCACCCCTCCACTTT. Its protein product is CSVRGGDSNSPLHF.

V is TRBV18 and J is TRBJ2-3; 7 bases line up with TRBD1. The CDR3 spans 17 residues. CDR1 KGHSH and CDR2 LQKENI come from the germline V gene. The V gene end was trimmed by 3 bases and the J gene end by 3 bases; junction bases not matched to a gene: 12. CDR3 in DNA: TGTGCCAGCTCACCCCTCAGGGGGACAGTCGAAACAGATACGCAGTATTTT. Amino acid sequence: CASSPLRGTVETDTQYF.

This chain connects TRBV10-3 to TRBJ1-4, with 7 bases matching TRBD1. Germline V gene sequence: CDR1 ENHRY, CDR2 SYGVKD. V lost 9 bases, J lost 12 bases, and 16 bases stayed unmatched. The CDR3 runs 14 residues. The CDR3 protein is CAIRTGSVEGELFF. CDR3 DNA sequence: TGTGCCATACGGACAGGCTCCGTCGAGGGTGAACTGTTTTTT.

This chain uses TRBV4-1 with TRBJ1-1, with D tentatively TRBD1 (6 bases). Germline V CDR1 and CDR2: MGHRA, YSYEKL. CDR3 size: 13 residues. Trimming removed 4 bases from V and 6 bases from J, with 12 bases in between. As DNA, the CDR3 is TGCGCCAGCAGCCTACAGGGATCGTCTGAAGCTTTCTTT. This codes for CASSLQGSSEAFF.

The chain recombines TRBV7-2 with TRBJ2-4; the D gene is possibly TRBD2 (5 bases). Per germline, CDR1 SGHTA and CDR2 FQGNSA. V lost 0 bases, J lost 0 bases, and 12 bases lay in between. The CDR3 is made up of 17 amino acids. The CDR3 bases are TGTGCCAGCAGCTTAGCGCCGGGATTACTAGCCAAAAACATTCAGTACTTC. This translates into CASSLAPGLLAKNIQYF.

The chain carries TRBV5-4 and TRBJ1-5; 9 positions agree with TRBD1. The V and J ends lost 4 bases and 7 bases, in that order; junction bases with no gene match: 9. The CDR3 spans 15 residues. Germline-derived CDR1 and CDR2 are SGHNT and YYREEE (reference sequence). In nucleotides, the CDR3 is TGTGCCAGCAGCGCGGGGACAGGGAGGGACCAGCCCCAGCATTTT. It encodes CASSAGTGRDQPQHF.